This T cell receptor beta chain was sequenced in a study of blood T cell repertoires in COVID-19. This CDR3 region has 15 residues. The V gene's germline CDR1 is SEHNR and CDR2 FQNEAQ (reference sequence). With V trimmed by 4 bases and J by 7 bases, 9 bases remained unmatched. Assay used: immunoSEQ multiplex PCR; TCRdb lists only in-frame clones, some missing. The profile shows more than 100,000 clones, around 86% of them singletons. The genes are TRBV7-9 and TRBJ2-2; 7 bases agree with TRBD1. Sequences were obtained from peripheral blood. This clonotype was obtained from a woman aged 55 to 70 with active or convalescent COVID-19. Here the CDR3 DNA reads TGTGCCAGCAGCTCCAAAGGACAGGTTCACGGGGAGCTGTTTTTT. Amino acids: CASSSKGQVHGELFF.